This T cell receptor beta chain was retrieved from a study of blood T cell repertoires in COVID-19. Germline assignment: CDR1 KGHDR and CDR2 SFDVKD. This CDR3 spans 15 amino acids. The V end lost 2 bases, the J end lost 5 bases, and 14 bases lay between the germline ends. Here immunoSEQ multiplex PCR was the method, and the copy in TCRdb shows in-frame clones only, minus some. There are some 87,000 clones in the sample; around 79% occur only once, and more than 15% lies in the top ten. This receptor was obtained from a human donor in a cohort sampled during active COVID-19. The sample consisted of peripheral blood. The J gene is TRBJ2-5, the V gene TRBV24-1; D is possibly TRBD1 (5 bases). The CDR3 loop reads CATSDSGLAGETQYF. The DNA of the CDR3 is TGTGCCACCAGTGATTCCGGTTTAGCAGGGGAGACCCAGTACTTC.